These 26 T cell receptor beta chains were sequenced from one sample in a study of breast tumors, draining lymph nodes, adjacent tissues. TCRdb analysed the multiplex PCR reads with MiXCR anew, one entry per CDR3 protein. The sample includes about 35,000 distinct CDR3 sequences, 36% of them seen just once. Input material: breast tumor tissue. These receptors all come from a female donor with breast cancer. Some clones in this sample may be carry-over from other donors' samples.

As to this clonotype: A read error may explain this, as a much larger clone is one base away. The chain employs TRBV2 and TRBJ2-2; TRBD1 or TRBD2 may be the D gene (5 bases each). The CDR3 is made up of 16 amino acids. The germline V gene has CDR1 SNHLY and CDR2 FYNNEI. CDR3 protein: CVSRPRGRMNTGELFF. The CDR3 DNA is TGTGTCAGCAGGCCAAGGGGACGGATGAACACCGGGGAGCTGTTTTTT. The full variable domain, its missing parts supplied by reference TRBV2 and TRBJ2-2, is EPEVTQTPSHQVTQMGQEVILRCVPISNHLYFYWYRQILGQKVEFLVSFYNNEISEKSEIFDDQFSVERPDGSNFTLKIRSTKLEDSAMYFCVSRPRGRMNTGELFFGEGSRLTVL.

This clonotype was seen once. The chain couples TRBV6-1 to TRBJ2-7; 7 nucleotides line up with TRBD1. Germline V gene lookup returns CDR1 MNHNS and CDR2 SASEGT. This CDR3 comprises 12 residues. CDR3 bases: TGTCAACGAAGGGGGCTAACCTACGAGCAGTACTTC. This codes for CQRRGLTYEQYF.

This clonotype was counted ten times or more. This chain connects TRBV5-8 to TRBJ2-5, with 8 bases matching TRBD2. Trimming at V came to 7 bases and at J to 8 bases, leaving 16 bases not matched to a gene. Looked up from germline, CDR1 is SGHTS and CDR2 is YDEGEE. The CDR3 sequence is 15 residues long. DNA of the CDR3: TGTGCCAGCCGTGCTAGCGGGCATCCCCAACGTACCCAGTACTTC. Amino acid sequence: CASRASGHPQRTQYF.

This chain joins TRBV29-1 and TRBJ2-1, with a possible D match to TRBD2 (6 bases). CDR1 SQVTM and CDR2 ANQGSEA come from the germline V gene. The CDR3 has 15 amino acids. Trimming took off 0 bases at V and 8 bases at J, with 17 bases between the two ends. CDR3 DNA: TGCAGCGTTGAAGATGGCTGGAGGGGAATAGATGAGCAGTTCTTC. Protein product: CSVEDGWRGIDEQFF.

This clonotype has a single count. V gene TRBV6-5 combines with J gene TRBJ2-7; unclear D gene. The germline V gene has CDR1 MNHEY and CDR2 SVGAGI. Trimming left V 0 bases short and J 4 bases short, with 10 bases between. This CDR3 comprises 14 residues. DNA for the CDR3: TGTGCCAGCAGTTACTCGGGCAGAAAGTACGAGCAGTACTTC. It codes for CASSYSGRKYEQYF.

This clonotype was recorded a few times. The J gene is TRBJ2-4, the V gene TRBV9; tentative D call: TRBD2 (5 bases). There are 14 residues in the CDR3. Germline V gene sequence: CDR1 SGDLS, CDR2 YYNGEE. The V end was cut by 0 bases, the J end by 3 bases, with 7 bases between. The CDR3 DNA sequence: TGTGCCAGCAGCGTAGGAGGGTTCAAAAACATTCAGTACTTC. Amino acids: CASSVGGFKNIQYF. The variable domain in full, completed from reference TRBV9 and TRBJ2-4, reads DSGVTQTPKHLITATGQRVTLRCSPRSGDLSVYWYQQSLDQGLQFLIQYYNGEERAKGNILERFSAQQFPDLHSELNLSSLELGDSALYFCASSVGGFKNIQYFGAGTRLSVL.

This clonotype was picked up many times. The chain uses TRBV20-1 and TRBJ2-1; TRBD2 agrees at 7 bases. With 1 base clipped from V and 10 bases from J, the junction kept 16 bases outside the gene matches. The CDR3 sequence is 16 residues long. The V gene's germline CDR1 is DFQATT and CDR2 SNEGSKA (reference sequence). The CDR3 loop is CSARGSLTWGGEEQFF. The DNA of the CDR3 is TGCAGTGCTAGAGGATCCCTCACCTGGGGGGGAGAGGAGCAGTTCTTC.

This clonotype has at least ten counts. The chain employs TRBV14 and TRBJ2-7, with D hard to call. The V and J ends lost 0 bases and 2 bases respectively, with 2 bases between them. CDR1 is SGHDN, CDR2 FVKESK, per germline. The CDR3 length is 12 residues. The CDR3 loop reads CASSQDTYEQYF. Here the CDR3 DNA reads TGTGCCAGCAGCCAAGACACCTACGAGCAGTACTTC.

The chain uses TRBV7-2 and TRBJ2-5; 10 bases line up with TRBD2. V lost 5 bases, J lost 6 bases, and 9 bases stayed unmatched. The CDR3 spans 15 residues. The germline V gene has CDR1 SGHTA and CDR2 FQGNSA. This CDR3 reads CASSPPSGSTKTQYF. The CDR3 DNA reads TGTGCCAGCAGCCCCCCTAGCGGGAGTACGAAGACCCAGTACTTC. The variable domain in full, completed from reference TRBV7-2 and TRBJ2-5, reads GAGVSQSPSNKVTEKGKDVELRCDPISGHTALYWYRQSLGQGLEFLIYFQGNSAPDKSGLPSDRFSAERTGGSVSTLTIQRTQQEDSAVYLCASSPPSGSTKTQYFGPGTRLLVL.

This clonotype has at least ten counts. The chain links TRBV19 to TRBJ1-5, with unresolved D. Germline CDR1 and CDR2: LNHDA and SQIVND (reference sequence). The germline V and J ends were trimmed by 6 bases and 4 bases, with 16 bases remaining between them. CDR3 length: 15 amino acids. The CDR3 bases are TGTGCCAGTAGAGTTTTCGGGGAGAAGAATCAGCCCCAGCATTTT. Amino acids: CASRVFGEKNQPQHF.

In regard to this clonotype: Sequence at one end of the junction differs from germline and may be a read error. The CDR3 DNA is TGCGCCAGCAGCCAAGGGACGGCTAGGAACACCGGGGAGCTGTCTTTT. It translates to CASSQGTARNTGELSF. This rearrangement joins TRBV4-3 to TRBJ2-2; possible D gene TRBD2, 5 bases. Germline-derived CDR1 and CDR2 are LGHNA and YSLEER. CDR3 length: 16 residues.

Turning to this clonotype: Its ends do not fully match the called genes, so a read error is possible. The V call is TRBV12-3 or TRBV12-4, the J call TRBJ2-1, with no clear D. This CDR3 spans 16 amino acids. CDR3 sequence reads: CAGSFRAKSSYNEQFF. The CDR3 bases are TGTGCCGGCAGTTTCCGGGCGAAAAGCTCCTACAATGAGCAGTTCTTC.

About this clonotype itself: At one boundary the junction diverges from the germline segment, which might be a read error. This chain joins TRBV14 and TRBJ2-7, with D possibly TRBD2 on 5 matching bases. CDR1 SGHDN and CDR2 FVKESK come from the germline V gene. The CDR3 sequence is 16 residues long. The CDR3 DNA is TGTGCCAGCGGCCATCCCATATCGGGAAGATCCTACGAGCAGTACTTC. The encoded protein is CASGHPISGRSYEQYF.

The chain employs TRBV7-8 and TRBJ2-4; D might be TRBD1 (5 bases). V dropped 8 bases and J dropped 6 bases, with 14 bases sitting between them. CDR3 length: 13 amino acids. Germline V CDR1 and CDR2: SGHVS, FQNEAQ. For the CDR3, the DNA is TGTGCCAGCTCCCTTACAGGCGGAAACATTCAGTACTTC. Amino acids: CASSLTGGNIQYF.

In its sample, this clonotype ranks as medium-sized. The DNA of the CDR3 is TGTGCCAGTAGTTACGGGCGATATCAGCCCCAGCATTTT. Residues: CASSYGRYQPQHF. The genes are TRBV19 and TRBJ1-5; D remains ambiguous. In germline, CDR1 is LNHDA, CDR2 SQIVND (reference sequence). Trimming shortened V by 5 bases and J by 5 bases, and 10 bases separated the two germline ends. The CDR3 is 13 amino acids.

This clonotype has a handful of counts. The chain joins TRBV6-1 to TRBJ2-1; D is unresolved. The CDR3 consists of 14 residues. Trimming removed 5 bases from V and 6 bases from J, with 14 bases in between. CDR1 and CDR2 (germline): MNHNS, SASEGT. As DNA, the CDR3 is TGTGCCAGCAGTTATAACTGGGGAATCAATGAGCAGTTCTTC. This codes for CASSYNWGINEQFF.

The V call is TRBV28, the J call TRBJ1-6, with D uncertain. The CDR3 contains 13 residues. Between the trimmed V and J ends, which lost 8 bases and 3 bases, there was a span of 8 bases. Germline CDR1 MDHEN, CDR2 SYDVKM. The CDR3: CASVQDYNSPLHF. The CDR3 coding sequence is TGTGCCAGCGTTCAGGACTATAATTCACCCCTCCACTTT.

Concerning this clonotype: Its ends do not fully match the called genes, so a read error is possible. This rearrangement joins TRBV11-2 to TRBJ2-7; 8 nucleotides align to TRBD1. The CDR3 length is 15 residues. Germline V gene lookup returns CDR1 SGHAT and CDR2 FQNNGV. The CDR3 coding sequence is TGTGCCAACAGCTTATCGGATGGACAGGGAAGCGGGCAGTACTTC. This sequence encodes CANSLSDGQGSGQYF.

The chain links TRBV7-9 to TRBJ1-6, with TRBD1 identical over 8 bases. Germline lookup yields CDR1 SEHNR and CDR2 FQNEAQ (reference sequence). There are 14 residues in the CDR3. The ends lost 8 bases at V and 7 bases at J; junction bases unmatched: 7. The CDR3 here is CASGWDRTNSPLHF. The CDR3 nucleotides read TGTGCCAGCGGTTGGGACAGGACAAATTCACCCCTCCACTTT. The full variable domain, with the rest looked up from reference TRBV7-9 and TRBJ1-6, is DTGVSQNPRHKITKRGQNVTFRCDPISEHNRLYWYRQTLGQGPEFLTYFQNEAQLEKSRLLSDRFSAERPKGSFSTLEIQRTEQGDSAMYLCASGWDRTNSPLHFGNGTRLTVT.

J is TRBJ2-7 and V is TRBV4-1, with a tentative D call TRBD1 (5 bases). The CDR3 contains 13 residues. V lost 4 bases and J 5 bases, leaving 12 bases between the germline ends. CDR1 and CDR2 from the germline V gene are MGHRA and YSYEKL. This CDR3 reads CASSLAGSHEQYF. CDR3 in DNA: TGCGCCAGCAGCCTCGCAGGGTCCCACGAGCAGTACTTC.

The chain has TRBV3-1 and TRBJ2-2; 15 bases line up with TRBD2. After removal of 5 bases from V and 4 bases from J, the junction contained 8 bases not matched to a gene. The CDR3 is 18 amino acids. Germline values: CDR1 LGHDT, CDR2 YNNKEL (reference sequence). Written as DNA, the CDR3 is TGTGCCAGCAGCATACCTTTGGGACTAGCGGGAGGCACCGGGGAGCTGTTTTTT. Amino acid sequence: CASSIPLGLAGGTGELFF.

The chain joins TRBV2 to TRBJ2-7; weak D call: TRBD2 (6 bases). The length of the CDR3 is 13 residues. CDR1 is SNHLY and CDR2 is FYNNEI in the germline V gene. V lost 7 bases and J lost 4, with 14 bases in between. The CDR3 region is CASTGLEGYEQYF. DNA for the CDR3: TGTGCCAGCACCGGACTGGAGGGGTACGAGCAGTACTTC.

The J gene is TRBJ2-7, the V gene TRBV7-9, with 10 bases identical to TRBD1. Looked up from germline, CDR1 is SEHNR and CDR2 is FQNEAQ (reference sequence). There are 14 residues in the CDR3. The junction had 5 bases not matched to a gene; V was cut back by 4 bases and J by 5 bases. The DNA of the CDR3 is TGTGCCAGCAGCTCCAGACAGGGGGCGGACGAGCAGTACTTC. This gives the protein CASSSRQGADEQYF.

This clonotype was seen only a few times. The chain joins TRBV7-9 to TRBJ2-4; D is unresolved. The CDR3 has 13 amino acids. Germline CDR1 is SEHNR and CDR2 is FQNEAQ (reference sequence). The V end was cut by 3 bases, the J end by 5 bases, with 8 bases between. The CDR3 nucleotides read TGTGCCAGCAGCTTGGATTCAGAAAACATTCAGTACTTC. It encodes CASSLDSENIQYF.

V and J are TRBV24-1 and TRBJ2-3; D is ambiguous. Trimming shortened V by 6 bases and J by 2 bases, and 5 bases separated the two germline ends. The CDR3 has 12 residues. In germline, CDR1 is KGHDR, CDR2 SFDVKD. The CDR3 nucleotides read TGTGCCACCAGTTCCCTCACAGATACGCAGTATTTT. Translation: CATSSLTDTQYF.

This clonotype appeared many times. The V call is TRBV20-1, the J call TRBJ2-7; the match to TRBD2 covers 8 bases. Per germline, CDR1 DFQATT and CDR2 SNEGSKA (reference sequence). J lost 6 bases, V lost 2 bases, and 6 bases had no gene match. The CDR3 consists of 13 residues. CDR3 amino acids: CSARPGTRREQYF. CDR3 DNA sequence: TGCAGTGCTAGACCCGGGACTAGACGCGAGCAGTACTTC.